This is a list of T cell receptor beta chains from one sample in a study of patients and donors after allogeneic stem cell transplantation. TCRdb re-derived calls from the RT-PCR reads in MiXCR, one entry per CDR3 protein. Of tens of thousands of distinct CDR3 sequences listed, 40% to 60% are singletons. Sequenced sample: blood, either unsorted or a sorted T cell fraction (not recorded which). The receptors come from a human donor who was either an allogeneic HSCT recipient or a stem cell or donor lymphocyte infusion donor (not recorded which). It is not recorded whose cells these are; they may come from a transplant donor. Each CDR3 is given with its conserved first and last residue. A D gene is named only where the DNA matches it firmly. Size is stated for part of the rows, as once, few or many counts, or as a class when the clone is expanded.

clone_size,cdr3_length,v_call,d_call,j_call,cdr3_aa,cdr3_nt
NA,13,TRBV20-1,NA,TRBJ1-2,CSATLSGGYGYTF,TGCAGTGCTACCCTGTCGGGGGGTTATGGCTACACCTTC
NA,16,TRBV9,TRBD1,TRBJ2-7,CASSPPRGQGLNEQYF,TGTGCCAGCAGCCCCCCTCGAGGACAGGGCCTTAACGAGCAGTACTTC
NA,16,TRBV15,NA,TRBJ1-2,CATSRDKKTENYGYTF,TGTGCCACCAGCAGAGATAAAAAGACGGAGAACTATGGCTACACCTTC
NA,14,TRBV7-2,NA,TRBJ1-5,CASSFWEGDQPQHF,TGTGCCAGCAGCTTCTGGGAAGGAGATCAGCCCCAGCATTTT
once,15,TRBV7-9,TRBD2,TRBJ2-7,CASTGEGLTSYEQYF,TGTGCCAGCACCGGGGAGGGACTTACCTCCTACGAGCAGTACTTC
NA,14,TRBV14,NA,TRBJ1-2,CASSQPAGDSGYTF,TGTGCCAGCAGCCAACCCGCAGGGGATTCTGGCTACACCTTC
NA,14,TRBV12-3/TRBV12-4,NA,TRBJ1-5,CASSPRGGAQPQHF,TGTGCCAGCAGTCCCCGGGGAGGGGCACAGCCCCAGCATTTT
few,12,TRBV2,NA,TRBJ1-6,CASSEGDSPLHF,TGTGCCAGCAGTGAAGGAGATTCACCCCTCCACTTT
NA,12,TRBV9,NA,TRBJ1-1,CASPEDENEAFF,TGTGCCAGCCCTGAGGACGAAAATGAAGCTTTCTTT
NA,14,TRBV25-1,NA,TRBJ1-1,CASSETRMNTEAFF,TGTGCCAGCAGTGAAACAAGGATGAACACTGAAGCTTTCTTT
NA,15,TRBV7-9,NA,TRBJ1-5,CASSLGTGVDQPQHF,TGTGCCAGCAGCTTGGGGACGGGGGTAGACCAGCCCCAGCATTTT
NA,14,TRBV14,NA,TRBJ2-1,CASSQDPGLDEQFF,TGTGCCAGCAGCCAAGATCCCGGGCTAGATGAGCAGTTCTTC
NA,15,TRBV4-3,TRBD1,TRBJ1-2,CASSQGRGTVYGYTF,TGCGCCAGCAGCCAAGGTAGAGGGACAGTCTATGGCTACACCTTC
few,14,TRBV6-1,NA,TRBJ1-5,CASSAQEELQPQHF,TGTGCCAGCAGTGCACAAGAGGAACTCCAGCCCCAGCATTTT
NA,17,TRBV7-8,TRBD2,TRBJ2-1,CASSLGFASGRRDEQFF,TGTGCCAGCAGCTTAGGTTTCGCTAGCGGGAGGAGGGATGAGCAGTTCTTC
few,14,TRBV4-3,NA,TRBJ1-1,CASSQHQGYTEAFF,TGCGCCAGCAGCCAACACCAGGGATACACTGAAGCTTTCTTT
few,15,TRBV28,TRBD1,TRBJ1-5,CASSARTGLYQPQHF,TGTGCCAGCAGCGCTAGGACAGGGTTGTATCAGCCCCAGCATTTT
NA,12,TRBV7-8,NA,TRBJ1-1,CASSLYTDEAFF,TGTGCCAGCAGCTTATACACTGATGAAGCTTTCTTT
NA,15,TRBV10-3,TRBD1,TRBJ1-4,CAISRDAGGGEKLFF,TGTGCCATCAGTCGGGACGCAGGGGGAGGTGAAAAACTGTTTTTT
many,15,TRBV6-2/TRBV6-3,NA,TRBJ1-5,CASSYSFQGTQPQHF,TGTGCCAGCAGTTACTCGTTCCAGGGGACGCAGCCCCAGCATTTT
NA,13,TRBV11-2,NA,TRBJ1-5,CASSLERGQPQHF,TGTGCCAGCAGCTTAGAGCGGGGACAGCCCCAGCATTTT
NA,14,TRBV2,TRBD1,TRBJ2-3,CASTLDRAGDTQYF,TGTGCCAGCACCCTGGACAGGGCCGGAGATACGCAGTATTTT
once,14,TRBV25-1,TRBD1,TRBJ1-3,CASSAGTEGNTIYF,TGTGCCAGCAGTGCCGGGACAGAGGGAAACACCATATATTTT
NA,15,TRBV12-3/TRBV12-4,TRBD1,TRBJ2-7,CASSPGQGRTYEQYF,TGTGCCAGCAGCCCGGGACAGGGAAGGACCTACGAGCAGTACTTC
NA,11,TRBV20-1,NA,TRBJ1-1,CSAPGLTEAFF,TGCAGTGCCCCTGGCCTTACTGAAGCTTTCTTT
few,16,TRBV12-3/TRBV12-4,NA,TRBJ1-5,CASSAAHRDRNQPQHF,TGTGCCAGCAGCGCAGCTCACAGGGATCGCAATCAGCCCCAGCATTTT
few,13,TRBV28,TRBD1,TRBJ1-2,CASRTGVYYGYTF,TGTGCCAGCAGAACAGGGGTTTACTATGGCTACACCTTC
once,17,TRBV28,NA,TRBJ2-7,CASSSQREASVVYEQYF,TGTGCCAGCAGTTCCCAAAGGGAGGCTAGTGTCGTGTACGAGCAGTACTTC
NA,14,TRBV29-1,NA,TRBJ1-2,CSVPSQAVDYGYTF,TGCAGCGTTCCTTCCCAAGCCGTCGACTATGGCTACACCTTC
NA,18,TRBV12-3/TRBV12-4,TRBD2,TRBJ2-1,CASSLLLAGRPEYNEQFF,TGTGCCAGCAGTTTGCTACTAGCGGGACGGCCGGAGTACAATGAGCAGTTCTTC
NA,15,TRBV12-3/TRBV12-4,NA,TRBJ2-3,CASSPARGSTDTQYF,TGTGCCAGCAGCCCAGCGAGGGGGAGCACAGATACGCAGTATTTT
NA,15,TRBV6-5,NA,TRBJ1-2,CASSYSSGVIYGYTF,TGTGCCAGCAGTTACTCGTCGGGGGTAATTTACGGCTACACCTTC
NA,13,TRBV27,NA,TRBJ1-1,CASSSKGDTEAFF,TGTGCCAGCAGTTCAAAGGGAGACACTGAAGCTTTCTTT
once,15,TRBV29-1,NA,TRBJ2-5,CSVSTQGQPKETQYF,TGCAGCGTTTCTACGCAAGGCCAGCCCAAAGAGACCCAGTACTTC
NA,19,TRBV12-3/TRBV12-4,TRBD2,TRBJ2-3,CASSTHPPGTSGPTDTQYF,TGTGCCAGCAGTACCCACCCCCCTGGGACTAGCGGTCCCACAGATACGCAGTATTTT
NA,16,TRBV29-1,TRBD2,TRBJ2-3,CSVEPPEREAGDTQYF,TGCAGCGTTGAGCCCCCAGAGCGGGAGGCCGGAGATACGCAGTATTTT
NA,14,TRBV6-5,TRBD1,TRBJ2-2,CASSLIDRAGELFF,TGTGCCAGCAGCCTAATAGACAGGGCCGGGGAGCTGTTTTTT
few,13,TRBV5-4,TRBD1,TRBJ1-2,CAIDATGEAGYTF,TGTGCCATCGATGCTACAGGGGAGGCTGGCTACACCTTC
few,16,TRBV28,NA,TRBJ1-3,CASSFGTSRSGNTIYF,TGTGCCAGCAGTTTCGGGACATCCCGCTCTGGAAACACCATATATTTT
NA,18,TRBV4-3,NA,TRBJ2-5,CASSQDLGDSLYQETQYF,TGCGCCAGCAGCCAAGATTTGGGAGACTCCTTGTACCAAGAGACCCAGTACTTC
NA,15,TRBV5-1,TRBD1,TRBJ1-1,CASSLGQGMNTEAFF,TGCGCCAGCAGCCTGGGACAGGGAATGAACACTGAAGCTTTCTTT
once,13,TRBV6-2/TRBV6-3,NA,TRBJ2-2,CASSYLDAGELFF,TGTGCCAGCAGTTACCTAGACGCTGGGGAGCTGTTTTTT
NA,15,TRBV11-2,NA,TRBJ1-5,CASSLDGGRYQPQHF,TGTGCCAGCAGCTTAGATGGGGGGAGGTATCAGCCCCAGCATTTT
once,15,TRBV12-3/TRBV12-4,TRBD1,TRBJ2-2,CASRGTEGYTGELFF,TGTGCCAGCAGGGGGACAGAGGGTTACACCGGGGAGCTGTTTTTT
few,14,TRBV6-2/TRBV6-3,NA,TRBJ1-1,CASSYRGYLTEAFF,TGTGCCAGCAGTTACCGGGGCTATTTGACTGAAGCTTTCTTT
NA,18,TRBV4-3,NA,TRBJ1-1,CASSQDSGGFSLNTEAFF,TGCGCCAGCAGCCAAGATTCGGGCGGCTTCTCCCTGAACACTGAAGCTTTCTTT
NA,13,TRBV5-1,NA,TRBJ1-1,CASSLVSNTEAFF,TGCGCCAGCAGCTTGGTTTCGAACACTGAAGCTTTCTTT
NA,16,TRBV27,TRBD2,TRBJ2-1,CASSLEWAGGPFEQFF,TGTGCCAGCAGTTTAGAGTGGGCGGGAGGGCCCTTTGAGCAGTTCTTC
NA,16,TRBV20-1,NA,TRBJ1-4,CSAREEQISGYEKLFF,TGCAGTGCTAGGGAGGAACAGATTAGCGGTTATGAAAAACTGTTTTTT
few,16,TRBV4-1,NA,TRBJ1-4,CASSQDGGPANEKLFF,TGCGCCAGCAGCCAAGATGGGGGGCCAGCTAATGAAAAACTGTTTTTT
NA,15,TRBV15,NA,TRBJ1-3,CATSRASVSGNTIYF,TGTGCCACCAGCAGAGCATCAGTCAGTGGAAACACCATATATTTT
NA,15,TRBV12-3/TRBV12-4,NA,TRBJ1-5,CASSLAGGPGQPQHF,TGTGCCAGCAGTTTAGCGGGGGGTCCCGGACAGCCCCAGCATTTT
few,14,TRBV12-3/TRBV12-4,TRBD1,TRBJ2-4,CASSLGQTKNIQYF,TGTGCCAGCAGTTTGGGACAGACCAAAAACATTCAGTACTTC
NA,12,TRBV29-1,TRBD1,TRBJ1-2,CSSRDRGYGYTF,TGCAGCAGCCGGGACAGGGGGTATGGCTACACCTTC
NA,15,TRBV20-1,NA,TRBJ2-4,CSAGNHLGTKNIQYF,TGCAGTGCAGGGAATCATCTGGGGACCAAAAACATTCAGTACTTC